This T cell receptor beta chain appears in the sequencing data of a study of shared clonotypes between healthy human individuals. Regarding the study as a whole: Having only a few donors restricted how much genetic and exposure-history diversity was captured.

Comment on this clone: Its specificity is unknown.

Clones were read by immunoSEQ multiplex PCR, and TCRdb kept only the in-frame ones, dropping some. The sample has around 700,000 clones; about 90% are singletons. Positively selected for CCR7, the CD45RO-negative cells used as naive CD8 cells excluded terminally differentiated effector memory CD45RA+ cells. Germline loops: CDR1 SGDLS, CDR2 YYNGEE. Losses at the gene ends were 4 bases for V and 5 bases for J; bases not matched to a gene: 15. CDR3 length equals 17 residues. The sequencing input was naive CD8+ T cells sorted from blood. This TCR was sampled from a man younger than 45 in good health. V is TRBV9 and J is TRBJ2-1, with 7 bases lining up with TRBD2. The CDR3 DNA is TGTGCCAGCAGCATTCTCAAATCAGGGAGGGTGGACAATGAGCAGTTCTTC. The encoded protein is CASSILKSGRVDNEQFF. The whole variable domain, remainder taken from reference TRBV9 and TRBJ2-1, is DSGVTQTPKHLITATGQRVTLRCSPRSGDLSVYWYQQSLDQGLQFLIQYYNGEERAKGNILERFSAQQFPDLHSELNLSSLELGDSALYFCASSILKSGRVDNEQFFGPGTRLTVL.